Listed here is a single T cell receptor (beta chain). This clone was seen a handful of times. Its binding antigen is unknown. No quality values exist for individual bases; no much larger clone is one base distant. The entire isolated RNA was reverse transcribed using the High Capacity cDNA Reverse Transcription Kit, and thus expressed TCRB transcripts were sequenced. Deep immunoSEQ sequencing was performed on naive, central memory and regulatory T cell samples, with an average of around 3.4 million total reads per sample. Sorted cells were lysed in RLT buffer, and RNA was extracted using DNase-treated RNeasy Micro or Mini kits according to cell number. Each cell subset was processed on its own to prevent cross-contamination, while patient and healthy donor samples were processed together. TCRB sequences were amplified from cDNA with the immunoSEQ multiplex PCR, producing 87-bp fragments spanning the CDR3 region. The amplicons were sequenced using the Illumina HiSeq platform. Per the authors' processing: PCR bias was computationally corrected using synthetic template baselines, reads within Hamming distance 2 were collapsed, and singletons that could not be merged were discarded. Reads were aligned against IMGT so that V, D and J genes, CDR3 length and insertions or deletions at six rearrangement sites could be assigned. Within each subset, clonotype counts were normalized to the number of sorted cells before true diversity and Gini coefficients were calculated with the tcR R package. The overlap coefficient, calculated on TCRB nucleotide sequences, was used to measure repertoire sharing. TCRdb stores this immuneACCESS table with in-frame sequences only. Part of the clones is absent; in the studies checked, under half of the shortfall reflects unresolved V genes, and no reason is known for the rest. The DNA was the basis for D and trimming; V, J and clone size are from that table. The sample data list 300,000 to 350,000 clones, and roughly 8% of these were observed just once. The ten top clones hold around 0.44% of the sample.

The data originate from a study of beta chain features in type 1 diabetes (dated 2018 in TCRdb). In terms of the full investigation: Patients and healthy donors did not differ in mean age, gender distribution, total cell number or subset yield. A total of approximately 100,000,000 sorted cells were examined across all samples, and the number of cells per subset was strongly correlated with RNA yield. The study compared the TCRB repertoires of sorted circulating CD4+ T cell subsets in recently diagnosed type 1 diabetes patients with those in matched healthy donors. Whereas all 30 or so donors provided naive and central memory subsets, regulatory and stem cell-like memory subsets were isolated from just 8 patients and about 8 healthy donors. Broader findings and caveats from the paper: Only small numbers of individuals were included in the HLA sub-analyses, which left unresolved whether HLA type had any influence on TCRB rearrangement. Type 1 diabetes patients showed a moderate but significant shortening of TCRB CDR3 length in all four CD4+ subsets. PCR may preferentially amplify shorter templates, but because patient and control samples were amplified and corrected together, any resulting skew would affect both groups equally. At VDJ recombination sites, type 1 diabetes patients had fewer insertions and more deleted nucleotides, which implies abnormalities in thymic rearrangement. Because cDNA rather than genomic DNA was sequenced, highly expressing activated cells could have been over-represented, although no difference in activation and CD3 levels was found between groups. Naive, central memory and regulatory TCRB repertoires appeared more similar among patients than among healthy donors.

Each donor gave one peripheral blood draw, averaging approximately 0.11 L, which was collected into heparinised tubes. A BD FACSAria II and a panel including CD45RO, CCR7, CD25, CD127, CD95 and CD27 were used to sort naive, central memory, regulatory and stem cell-like memory CD4+ T cells. Every sorted population had a purity above 98%. PBMCs were separated immediately by Lymphoprep density gradient centrifugation and were stained directly, without being cultured. So that batch effects would be minimized, each experiment stained and sorted samples in pairs, pairing one healthy donor with one patient. The CDR3 holds 15 amino acids from the cysteine to the phenylalanine. This entry keeps only the CDR3 DNA: 45 bases, framed from base 1. Reading the germline V gene (reference sequence) gives CDR1 SGHNT and CDR2 YYREEE. Between the V and J ends, shortened by 5 bases and 1 base respectively, the junction contains 14 bases.

This clonotype was sampled from a woman in her late teens or twenties in good health. The chain is encoded by TRBV5-4 joined to TRBJ2-3; the D gene is perhaps TRBD2, on 6 matching bases. The sequenced material came from central memory CD4+ T cells from blood. The nucleotides are TGTGCCAGCAGGTGGGACTCCATGGGCACAGATACGCAGTATTTT. Its protein is CASRWDSMGTDTQYF.